The 18 T cell receptor beta chains presented below share a single source sample, sequenced in a study of blood T cell repertoires in COVID-19. Some clones are missing from TCRdb's copy, which holds only in-frame ones; the method was immunoSEQ multiplex PCR. The sample lists roughly 500,000 clones; 88% were seen once. The sample taken for sequencing was PBMCs or T cells enriched from blood (not recorded which). The receptors were gathered from a woman in her thirties or forties who had recovered from COVID-19.

The chain uses TRBV9 and TRBJ2-1; 10 nucleotides agree with TRBD2. After removal of 3 bases from V and 7 bases from J, the junction contained 7 bases not matched to a gene. There are 15 residues in the CDR3. Germline V gene lookup returns CDR1 SGDLS and CDR2 YYNGEE. CDR3: CASSAGTSVINEQFF. CDR3 nucleotides: TGTGCCAGCAGCGCCGGGACTAGCGTTATTAATGAGCAGTTCTTC. Using reference TRBV9 and TRBJ2-1 for the parts outside the CDR3, the full variable domain is DSGVTQTPKHLITATGQRVTLRCSPRSGDLSVYWYQQSLDQGLQFLIQYYNGEERAKGNILERFSAQQFPDLHSELNLSSLELGDSALYFCASSAGTSVINEQFFGPGTRLTVL.

By share, this clone ranks as medium-sized. The chain joins TRBV4-3 to TRBJ1-2; TRBD1 matches at 9 bases. Germline values: CDR1 LGHNA, CDR2 YSLEER. The CDR3 contains 16 residues. V shed 3 bases, J shed 2 bases, and the junction held 7 bases outside the gene matches. CDR3 loop: CASSQLRDRANYGYTF. DNA for the CDR3: TGCGCCAGCAGCCAGCTTCGGGACAGGGCCAACTATGGCTACACCTTC.

Written as DNA, the CDR3 is TGCGCCAGCAGCTTGAACTCGTACAATGAGCAGTTCTTC. Translating it yields CASSLNSYNEQFF. V is TRBV5-1 and J is TRBJ2-1; D is unresolved. There are 13 residues in the CDR3. Trimming left V 1 base short and J 4 bases short, with 6 bases between. Germline V gives CDR1 SGHRS, CDR2 YFSETQ.

The chain is built from TRBV6-4 and TRBJ2-2, with 7 bases identical to TRBD2. Losses at the gene ends were 2 bases for V and 3 bases for J; bases not matched to a gene: 6. The CDR3 sequence is 16 residues long. CDR1 MRHNA and CDR2 SNTAGT come from the germline V gene. The chain's CDR3 is CASSDESRGDTGELFF. DNA for the CDR3: TGTGCCAGCAGTGACGAGTCACGGGGGGACACCGGGGAGCTGTTTTTT.

The rearrangement joins TRBV5-1 to TRBJ2-5; tentatively, D is TRBD1 (5 bases). The V and J ends lost 0 bases and 4 bases respectively, with 7 bases between them. The CDR3 totals 13 residues. Germline V gene sequence: CDR1 SGHRS, CDR2 YFSETQ. The CDR3 DNA is TGCGCCAGCAGCTTGGGACAGTCAGAGACCCAGTACTTC. Protein: CASSLGQSETQYF.

The rearrangement uses TRBV7-2 and TRBJ2-3, with 9 bases aligning to TRBD2. V was clipped by 1 base and J by 2 bases; unmatched bases: 4. CDR1 is SGHTA, CDR2 FQGNSA, per germline. This CDR3 has 16 residues. The CDR3 nucleotides are TGTGCCAGCAGCTTAGTCCTAGCGGGGAACACAGATACGCAGTATTTT. Translated, it gives CASSLVLAGNTDTQYF.

J is TRBJ2-1 and V is TRBV10-3; 7 bases map to TRBD2. The CDR3 is 16 amino acids. Germline assignment: CDR1 ENHRY and CDR2 SYGVKD. The junction had 6 bases not matched to a gene; V was cut back by 3 bases and J by 1 base. CDR3: CAISDWSGDSYNEQFF. The CDR3 nucleotides are TGTGCCATCAGTGATTGGAGCGGGGATTCCTACAATGAGCAGTTCTTC.

The gene calls are TRBV21-1 and TRBJ1-3. TRBV21-1 is labeled a pseudogene. The CDR3 extends over 13 amino acids. The CDR3 region has the DNA TGTGCCAGCACCGGGACTGCTGGAAACACCATATATTTT. This codes for CASTGTAGNTIYF.

A note on this clone: This same CDR3 is encoded by further DNA sequences in the sample. The V gene is TRBV3-1 (or the pseudogene TRBV3-2), the J gene TRBJ1-3; D unclear. With 3 bases removed from V and 1 base from J, the gap between germline ends came to 7 bases. The CDR3 sequence is 14 residues long. The germline gives CDR1 LGHDT, CDR2 YNNKEL (reference sequence). The CDR3 DNA sequence: TGTGCCAGCAGCCATCTTAGTTCTGGAAACACCATATATTTT. It translates to CASSHLSSGNTIYF.

The chain recombines TRBV7-9 with TRBJ2-7; TRBD2 matches at 7 bases. The CDR3 runs to 15 residues. The germline CDR1 and CDR2 sequences are SEHNR and FQNEAQ (reference sequence). The J segment lost 0 bases and the V segment lost 5 bases, leaving 7 bases of the junction unmatched. CDR3 DNA sequence: TGTGCCAGCAGCCTATCCGCGGGAGTCTCCTACGAGCAGTACTTC. Protein product: CASSLSAGVSYEQYF.

This chain connects TRBV11-2 to TRBJ2-1, with 9 bases fitting TRBD1. After removal of 8 bases from V and 8 bases from J, the junction contained 16 bases not matched to a gene. This CDR3 has 16 amino acids. Germline lookup yields CDR1 SGHAT and CDR2 FQNNGV. The CDR3 bases are TGTGCCAGCTCACAGGGGGCCCAACCTCCTCCTTATGAGCAGTTCTTC. Its translation: CASSQGAQPPPYEQFF.

The rearrangement joins TRBV15 to TRBJ2-1; 9 bases are shared with TRBD2. The ends lost 5 bases at V and 6 bases at J; junction bases unmatched: 14. CDR3 length equals 17 residues. Germline loops: CDR1 LNHNV, CDR2 YYDKDF (reference sequence). This chain's CDR3 is CATSGVPGTSSPNEQFF. The CDR3 coding sequence is TGTGCCACCAGCGGAGTGCCCGGGACTAGCAGCCCCAATGAGCAGTTCTTC.

This chain connects TRBV6-5 to TRBJ1-1; D is uncertain. The ends were cut back, 4 bases at V and 5 bases at J, with 14 bases in the middle. Germline V gene lookup returns CDR1 MNHEY and CDR2 SVGAGI. There are 14 residues in the CDR3. Written as DNA, the CDR3 is TGTGCCAGCAGTTCGGGCCTTCGGAGGACTGAAGCTTTCTTT. Amino acids: CASSSGLRRTEAFF.

The chain combines TRBV4-2 with TRBJ2-7; 10 bases line up with TRBD2. Unmatched junction bases numbered 6, after V lost 0 bases and J lost 4 bases. CDR1 and CDR2 (germline): LGHNA, YNFKEQ. CDR3 size: 16 residues. CDR3 bases: TGTGCCAGCAGCCAAGAGGTGCTAGCGGGAGCTTACGAGCAGTACTTC. Protein product: CASSQEVLAGAYEQYF.

The CDR3 nucleotides are TGTGCCAGCAGCCCCACAGGGTCTTCCTACAATGAGCAGTTCTTC. It is translated as CASSPTGSSYNEQFF. This sequence joins TRBV5-5 and TRBJ2-1, with D perhaps matching TRBD1 (6 bases). There are 15 residues in the CDR3. V was shortened by 4 bases and J by 1 base, with 12 bases between the two germline ends. The germline V gene has CDR1 SGHKS and CDR2 YYEKEE (reference sequence).

In its sample, this clone was seen once. The CDR3 region is CASSHLLAGTSGRSSYNEQFF. The CDR3 region has the DNA TGCGCCAGCAGCCACCTCCTAGCGGGGACTAGCGGGAGGAGCTCCTACAATGAGCAGTTCTTC. This chain connects TRBV4-3 to TRBJ2-1; 15 bases fit TRBD2. The CDR3 length is 21 residues. Trimming at V came to 3 bases and at J to 0 bases, leaving 12 bases not matched to a gene. Per the germline V gene, CDR1 is LGHNA and CDR2 is YSLEER.

The chain is built from TRBV11-2 and TRBJ1-3; the D gene is possibly TRBD1 (5 bases). Germline CDR1 reads SGHAT; CDR2 reads FQNNGV. The CDR3 consists of 16 residues. Deletions cut 5 bases from V and 4 bases from J, with 18 bases between. CDR3: CASSHRRGGVGNTIYF. Here the CDR3 DNA reads TGTGCCAGCAGCCACCGCCGAGGAGGGGTAGGAAACACCATATATTTT.

This clone has more than one count but fewer than ten. The V call is TRBV6-2 or TRBV6-3, the J call TRBJ2-7; D call uncertain. The germline V and J ends were trimmed by 6 bases and 6 bases, with 15 bases remaining between them. The CDR3 covers 13 residues. Germline CDR1 reads MNHEY; CDR2 reads SVGEGT. The CDR3 region is CASSPWAIGEQYF. The CDR3 DNA reads TGTGCCAGCAGCCCTTGGGCGATCGGCGAGCAGTACTTC.